The entry below gives a single TCR beta chain sequence along with its context. Germline CDR1 SGDLS, CDR2 YYNGEE. The CDR3 runs 16 residues. V was shortened by 0 bases and J by 0 bases, with 11 bases between the two germline ends. The data derive from a study of CD8 T cells in ankylosing spondylitis. TCRdb re-derived calls from the 5' RACE reads in MiXCR, one entry per CDR3 protein. The top ten clones hold 6% to 7.5% of a sample with 200,000 to 250,000 distinct CDR3 sequences, approximately 12% of them seen once. This clonotype was sampled from a male donor with ankylosing spondylitis or in good health (not recorded which). The sequenced sample was blood, either unsorted or a sorted T cell fraction (not recorded which). The J gene is TRBJ2-3, the V gene TRBV9; D is possibly TRBD2 (5 bases). In DNA form, the CDR3 reads TGTGCCAGCAGCGTAGACCGGGGTCCAAGCACAGATACGCAGTATTTT. The encoded protein is CASSVDRGPSTDTQYF.